This TCR beta chain was retrieved from a study of blood T cell repertoires in COVID-19. The overall study: Samples taken during acute and convalescent COVID-19 were collected in the United States, Italy and Spain. PBMCs, B-cell-depleted T cells, or T cells provided the cDNA or gDNA that made up the material.

This CDR3 has 14 residues. Germline loops: CDR1 MRHNA, CDR2 SNTAGT. Per the original methods: Amplified reference gene primers provided the basis for estimating nucleated cell counts. TCRdb's table, derived via immunoSEQ multiplex PCR, lists solely in-frame clones and lacks some. The D gene and trimming were derived from the DNA, and the V and J assignments and clone size from that table. The data hold about 38,000 clones, with under 90% observed a single time. Seattle patients were enrolled while actively infected and followed longitudinally. The receptor was isolated from a man aged 55 to 70 with COVID-19, enrolled during active disease. The sequenced material came from peripheral blood. V usage is TRBV6-4 and J usage is TRBJ1-5; D not resolved. CDR3 in amino acids: CTPGIKISNQPQHF. For the CDR3, the DNA is TGTACCCCCGGGATTAAGATCAGCAATCAGCCCCAGCATTTT.